One sample yielded the 20 T cell receptor beta chains listed below, sequenced in a study of T-cell memory formation after mild COVID-19. TCRdb reprocessed the 5' RACE reads via MiXCR and lists one record per CDR3 protein. The profile shows 25,000 to 35,000 distinct CDR3 sequences, 7.4% of them singletons. Sequences were obtained from PBMCs or a T cell subset sorted from them (not recorded which). The receptors stem from an adult woman who had mild COVID-19 (a few samples of this study predate the infection). Cell type and time point are not known.

This clonotype was observed many times. The genes are TRBV3-1 and TRBJ2-1; 10 nucleotides align to TRBD2. This CDR3 has 19 amino acids. Germline lookup yields CDR1 LGHDT and CDR2 YNNKEL (reference sequence). V was pared by 4 bases and J by 7 bases, with 19 bases of the junction left unmatched. This CDR3 reads CASSPQKGGSGGAGNEQFF. CDR3 nucleotide sequence: TGTGCCAGCAGCCCCCAGAAGGGCGGAAGCGGGGGGGCAGGGAATGAGCAGTTCTTC.

This clonotype was seen many times. The V gene is TRBV5-1, the J gene TRBJ1-1; D is unresolved. Germline V gives CDR1 SGHRS, CDR2 YFSETQ. The CDR3 consists of 13 residues. V was clipped by 4 bases and J by 1 base, with 8 bases between them. CDR3 coding DNA: TGCGCCAGCAGCATAACACAGAACACTGAAGCTTTCTTT. Its protein is CASSITQNTEAFF.

This clonotype appeared many times. The rearrangement links TRBV5-1 to TRBJ2-5, with TRBD1 identical over 10 bases. Germline lookup yields CDR1 SGHRS and CDR2 YFSETQ. This CDR3 is built from 15 residues. V shed 2 bases and J 4 bases; nucleotides not matched to a gene: 5. The CDR3 spells CASSLGTGARETQYF. The CDR3 DNA reads as TGCGCCAGCAGCTTAGGGACAGGGGCTAGAGAGACCCAGTACTTC.

This clonotype is medium-sized (0.01 to 0.1%). The chain joins TRBV2 to TRBJ2-3, with D uncertain. Trimming took 8 bases from V and 5 from J, leaving 17 bases between them. CDR3 size: 14 residues. Germline CDR1 is SNHLY and CDR2 is FYNNEI. In DNA, the CDR3 is TGTGCCAGCCTCCGAACACCCTCCGGAGATACGCAGTATTTT. This gives the protein CASLRTPSGDTQYF.

Many counts were recorded for this clonotype. J is TRBJ1-2 and V is TRBV5-4; no definite D call. The germline V gene has CDR1 SGHNT and CDR2 YYREEE (reference sequence). The V gene lost 3 bases and the J gene lost 8 bases, with 14 bases spanning the gap. The CDR3 loop spans 13 amino acids. In nucleotides, the CDR3 is TGTGCCAGCAGCTCAGCCAACTCAGCCGGCTACACCTTC. This encodes CASSSANSAGYTF.

In its sample, this clonotype was seen many times. In DNA form, the CDR3 reads TGTGCCACCAGTGACCGTCCTCGACAGGGTCTGCACACCGGGGAGCTGTTTTTT. It encodes CATSDRPRQGLHTGELFF. The V gene is TRBV24-1, the J gene TRBJ2-2, with 7 positions matching TRBD1. V lost 4 bases and J lost 3; bases outside the gene matches: 13. The CDR3 has 18 amino acids. Germline lookup yields CDR1 KGHDR and CDR2 SFDVKD.

By share, this clonotype counts as medium-sized. The rearrangement joins TRBV20-1 to TRBJ2-1, with TRBD1 matching 9 bases. The CDR3 contains 15 residues. Germline CDR1 is DFQATT and CDR2 is SNEGSKA (reference sequence). V dropped 5 bases and J dropped 7; count of bases not matched to a gene: 12. The CDR3 DNA reads TGCAGTGCTGACTCCACCGGGACAGGGCTAAATGAGCAGTTCTTC. It translates to CSADSTGTGLNEQFF.

In its sample, this clonotype was seen many times. The V and J genes are TRBV7-9 and TRBJ2-7, with 10 positions matching TRBD2. Germline CDR1 reads SEHNR; CDR2 reads FQNEAQ (reference sequence). After removal of 5 bases from V and 2 bases from J, the junction contained 3 bases not matched to a gene. This CDR3 spans 14 amino acids. The CDR3 loop is CASSPSGSPYEQYF. DNA for the CDR3: TGTGCCAGCAGCCCTAGCGGGAGTCCCTACGAGCAGTACTTC.

This clonotype has ten or more counts. V gene TRBV3-1 combines with J gene TRBJ2-7; D may be TRBD2 (5 bases). The CDR3 extends over 18 amino acids. The ends were cut back, 1 base at V and 1 base at J, with 20 bases in the middle. Germline CDR1 reads LGHDT; CDR2 reads YNNKEL (reference sequence). As DNA, the CDR3 is TGTGCCAGCAGCCAAGCAGGAGGAAACCGCGCAAGGTCCTACGAGCAGTACTTC. It yields the protein CASSQAGGNRARSYEQYF.

This clonotype was counted many times. The junction departs from germline at one end; a sequencing error may be responsible. This chain links TRBV3-1 with TRBJ1-6, with 7 bases aligning to TRBD1. Germline CDR1 LGHDT, CDR2 YNNKEL (reference sequence). CDR3 length equals 13 residues. The CDR3 DNA follows: TGTGCCAGCAGCAAAGACAGGGATTCACCCCTCCACTTT. As protein: CASSKDRDSPLHF.

A few counts support this clonotype. V usage is TRBV19 and J usage is TRBJ1-2; D not resolved. The CDR3 runs 14 residues. CDR1 is LNHDA and CDR2 is SQIVND in the germline V gene (reference sequence). Trimming stripped 6 bases from V and 0 bases from J, with 11 bases between. CDR3 sequence (DNA): TGTGCCAGTAGGATGGGGATGACTAACTATGGCTACACCTTC. Amino acid sequence: CASRMGMTNYGYTF.

The table lists this clonotype with many counts. The V and J genes are TRBV7-9 and TRBJ2-3; either TRBD1 or TRBD2 may supply D (5 bases each). The germline V gene has CDR1 SEHNR and CDR2 FQNEAQ (reference sequence). Trimming removed 2 bases at V and 3 bases at J, with 12 bases between. CDR3 size: 15 residues. This CDR3 is CASSLFQGGTDTQYF. The CDR3 nucleotides read TGTGCCAGCAGCTTATTCCAGGGCGGGACAGATACGCAGTATTTT. Together with reference TRBV7-9 and TRBJ2-3, the CDR3 gives the full variable domain: DTGVSQNPRHKITKRGQNVTFRCDPISEHNRLYWYRQTLGQGPEFLTYFQNEAQLEKSRLLSDRFSAERPKGSFSTLEIQRTEQGDSAMYLCASSLFQGGTDTQYFGPGTRLTVL.

This clonotype was counted ten times or more. The chain links TRBV18 to TRBJ2-2; D is unclear. Germline V gene data show CDR1 as KGHSH and CDR2 as LQKENI. Trimming removed 3 bases from V and 0 bases from J, with 5 bases in between. The CDR3 extends over 14 amino acids. In DNA form, the CDR3 reads TGTGCCAGCTCACCTGTAGCGAACACCGGGGAGCTGTTTTTT. Translating gives CASSPVANTGELFF.

The chain employs TRBV14 and TRBJ2-3, with D tentatively TRBD1 (6 bases). The CDR3 runs 15 residues. Trimming pared 0 bases from V and 5 bases from J, leaving 12 bases between. Germline V gene data show CDR1 as SGHDN and CDR2 as FVKESK. CDR3 protein: CASSQEWGQGDTQYF. CDR3 coding DNA: TGTGCCAGCAGCCAAGAGTGGGGGCAAGGAGATACGCAGTATTTT. Filled out from reference TRBV14 and TRBJ2-3, the complete variable domain reads EAGVTQFPSHSVIEKGQTVTLRCDPISGHDNLYWYRRVMGKEIKFLLHFVKESKQDESGMPNNRFLAERTGGTYSTLKVQPAELEDSGVYFCASSQEWGQGDTQYFGPGTRLTVL.

This rearrangement joins TRBV5-1 to TRBJ2-7; D is unclear. This CDR3 is 13 amino acids long. Looked up from germline, CDR1 is SGHRS and CDR2 is YFSETQ. V shed 1 base and J shed 2 bases, with 7 bases lying between them. CDR3 in DNA: TGCGCCAGCAGCTTGCGGGTCGCCTACGAGCAGTACTTC. Amino acids: CASSLRVAYEQYF.

At least ten counts were recorded for this clonotype. The J gene is TRBJ2-7, the V gene TRBV12-3 or TRBV12-4; no clear D. Trimming pared 5 bases from V and 1 base from J, leaving 6 bases between. The length of the CDR3 is 12 residues. As DNA, the CDR3 is TGTGCCAGCAGTGAGCCATCCTACGAGCAGTACTTC. As protein: CASSEPSYEQYF.

This clonotype was recorded a few times. The chain has TRBV29-1 and TRBJ2-3; D gene unclear. V was shortened by 0 bases and J by 7 bases, with 5 bases between the two germline ends. The germline V gene encodes CDR1 SQVTM and CDR2 ANQGSEA. There are 11 residues in the CDR3. The chain's CDR3 is CSVEDGYTQYF. CDR3 DNA: TGCAGCGTTGAAGATGGCTATACGCAGTATTTT.

This clonotype was detected many times. The genes are TRBV11-2 and TRBJ1-1; no reliable D call. CDR1 is SGHAT and CDR2 is FQNNGV in the germline V gene. The CDR3 sequence is 14 residues long. V lost 7 bases, J lost 7 bases, and 19 bases lay in between. Written as DNA, the CDR3 is TGTGCCAGCACCCTTGGTCGCCAAGGTAGTGAAGCTTTCTTT. Translation gives CASTLGRQGSEAFF.

This clonotype has at least ten counts. This rearrangement joins TRBV6-5 to TRBJ1-1; D unresolved. The CDR3 is 14 residues long. Germline V lookup: CDR1 MNHEY, CDR2 SVGAGI. The germline V and J ends were trimmed by 6 bases and 4 bases, with 15 bases remaining between them. The CDR3 protein is CASSLLDRSTEAFF. Here the CDR3 DNA reads TGTGCCAGCAGCCTTTTAGATAGGAGCACTGAAGCTTTCTTT.

This clonotype was picked up many times. CDR3: CASSLEGSGYGYTF. CDR3 bases: TGCGCCAGCAGCTTGGAAGGGTCGGGGTACGGCTACACCTTC. The chain is built from TRBV5-1 and TRBJ1-2; D gene uncertain. Trimming removed 0 bases from V and 8 bases from J, with 14 bases in between. Germline V CDR1 and CDR2: SGHRS, YFSETQ. The CDR3 covers 14 residues.